The T cell receptor (beta chain) under discussion was sequenced for a study of OX40 agonist ivuxolimab in advanced cancers. V trimming: 5 bases; J trimming: 6 bases; junction bases outside the gene matches: 10. CDR3 length: 15 residues. Per germline, CDR1 SGHNT and CDR2 YENEEA. Data came from immunoSEQ multiplex PCR; TCRdb stores just in-frame clones and leaves some out. The sample includes nearly 85,000 clones, 80% to 90% of them seen just once. J is TRBJ1-5 and V is TRBV11-3; TRBD1 agrees at 7 bases. This TCR came from an adult with an advanced solid tumor such as melanoma, head and neck, liver or kidney cancer. The material was CD4+ or CD8+ T cells sorted from blood, obtained in a trial of the OX40 agonist ivuxolimab. CDR3 sequence (DNA): TGTGCCAGCAGCCCGACACAGGGGCGCCTTCAGCCCCAGCATTTT. It yields the protein CASSPTQGRLQPQHF.